This T cell receptor (beta chain) was sequenced during a study of cytomegalovirus exposure and HLA in healthy donors. Profiled with immunoSEQ multiplex PCR; TCRdb holds only in-frame clones, not every one. The sample has tens of thousands of clones; around 94% are singletons. V was cut by 0 bases and J by 8 bases, with 17 bases left in between. This CDR3 is built from 15 residues. Germline values: CDR1 SGHRS, CDR2 YFSETQ. Concerning this clone: Its antigen remains unknown.

Study conclusions and caveats: Researchers reported that a few CMV-associated chains were confirmed in vitro as CMV antigen-specific.

Sequenced material: PBMCs. J is TRBJ1-1 and V is TRBV5-1; D is possibly TRBD1 (5 bases). The clonotype comes from a woman aged 18-29 years in good health and CMV-seropositive. The CDR3 sequence: CASSLAGWRGREAFF. Here the CDR3 DNA reads TGCGCCAGCAGCTTGGCCGGCTGGAGGGGTAGAGAAGCTTTCTTT.